This TCR beta chain comes out of a study of T cell changes during pregnancy in multiple sclerosis. This clone was found a few times. Trimming at V came to 3 bases and at J to 2 bases, leaving 3 bases not matched to a gene. The CDR3 runs to 16 residues. In germline, CDR1 is SGDLS, CDR2 YYNGEE. Measured with immunoSEQ multiplex PCR; TCRdb has only the in-frame clones, and not every one. The sample shows 70,000 to 100,000 clones, roughly 90% of them seen only once. The rearrangement links TRBV9 to TRBJ2-2; 11 bases are a match to TRBD1. Material: peripheral blood, obtained in the first trimester of pregnancy. The TCR sequence derives from a female donor with multiple sclerosis, enrolled in a pregnancy study. CDR3 region: CASSAGQGANTGELFF. CDR3 DNA sequence: TGTGCCAGCAGCGCCGGACAGGGGGCAAACACCGGGGAGCTGTTTTTT.